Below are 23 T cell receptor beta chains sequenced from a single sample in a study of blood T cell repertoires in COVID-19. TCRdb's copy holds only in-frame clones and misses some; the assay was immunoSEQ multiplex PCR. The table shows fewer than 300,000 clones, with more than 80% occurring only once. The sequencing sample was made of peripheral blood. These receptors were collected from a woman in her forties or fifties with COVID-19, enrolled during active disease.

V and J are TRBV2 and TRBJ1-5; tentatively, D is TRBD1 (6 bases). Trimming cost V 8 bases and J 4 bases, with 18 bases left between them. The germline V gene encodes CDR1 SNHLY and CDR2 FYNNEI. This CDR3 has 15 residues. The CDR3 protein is CASGYGQSTNQPQHF. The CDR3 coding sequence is TGTGCCAGCGGATACGGACAGTCCACAAATCAGCCCCAGCATTTT.

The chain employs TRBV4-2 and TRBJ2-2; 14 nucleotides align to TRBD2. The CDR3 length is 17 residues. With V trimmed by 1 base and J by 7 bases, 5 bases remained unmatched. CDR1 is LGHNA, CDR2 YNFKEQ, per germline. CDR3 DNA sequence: TGTGCCAGCAGCCAAGGACTAGCGGGAGGGCCTAACGGGGAGCTGTTTTTT. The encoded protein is CASSQGLAGGPNGELFF.

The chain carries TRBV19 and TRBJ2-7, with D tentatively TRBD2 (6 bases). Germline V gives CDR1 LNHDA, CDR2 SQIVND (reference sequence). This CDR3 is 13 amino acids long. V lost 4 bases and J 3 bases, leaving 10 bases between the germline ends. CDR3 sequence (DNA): TGTGCCAGTAGTAACGGAGGGCTCTACGAGCAGTACTTC. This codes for CASSNGGLYEQYF.

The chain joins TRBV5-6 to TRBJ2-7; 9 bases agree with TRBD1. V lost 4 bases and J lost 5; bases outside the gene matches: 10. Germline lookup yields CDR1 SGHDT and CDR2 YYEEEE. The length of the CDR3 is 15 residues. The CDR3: CASSPLRTGVNEQYF. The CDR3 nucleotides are TGTGCCAGCAGCCCCTTGAGGACAGGGGTTAACGAGCAGTACTTC.

The chain's CDR3 is CASSLAPGGNQPQHF. CDR3 DNA: TGTGCCAGCAGCTTAGCCCCAGGGGGCAATCAGCCCCAGCATTTT. The chain is built from TRBV11-2 and TRBJ1-5, with a tentative D call TRBD1 (6 bases). CDR3 length equals 15 residues. The germline V and J ends were trimmed by 1 base and 2 bases, with 9 bases remaining between them. Germline CDR1 SGHAT, CDR2 FQNNGV.

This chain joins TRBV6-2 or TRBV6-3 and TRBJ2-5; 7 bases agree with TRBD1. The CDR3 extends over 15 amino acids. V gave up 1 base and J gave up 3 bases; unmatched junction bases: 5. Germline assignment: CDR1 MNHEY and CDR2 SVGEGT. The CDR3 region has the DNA TGTGCCAGCAGTTACTGGGGTGGGACAGAAGAGACCCAGTACTTC. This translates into CASSYWGGTEETQYF.

The CDR3 is CASSLLRRAVYLEQFF. CDR3 bases: TGTGCCAGCAGCTTGTTAAGGAGGGCCGTTTATCTTGAGCAGTTCTTC. The chain combines TRBV7-2 with TRBJ2-1; possibly TRBD2 for D (6 bases). Germline CDR1 SGHTA, CDR2 FQGNSA. The CDR3 has 16 residues. Trimming shortened V by 3 bases and J by 9 bases, and 21 bases separated the two germline ends.

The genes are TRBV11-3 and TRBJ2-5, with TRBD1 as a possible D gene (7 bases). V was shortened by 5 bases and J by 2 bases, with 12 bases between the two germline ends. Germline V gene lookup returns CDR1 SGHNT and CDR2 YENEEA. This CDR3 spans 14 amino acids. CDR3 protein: CASSRGTAQETQYF. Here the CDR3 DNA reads TGTGCCAGCAGCCGCGGGACAGCTCAAGAGACCCAGTACTTC. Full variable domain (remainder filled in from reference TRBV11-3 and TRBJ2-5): EAGVVQSPRYKIIEKKQPVAFWCNPISGHNTLYWYLQNLGQGPELLIRYENEEAVDDSQLPKDRFSAERLKGVDSTLKIQPAELGDSAVYLCASSRGTAQETQYFGPGTRLLVL.

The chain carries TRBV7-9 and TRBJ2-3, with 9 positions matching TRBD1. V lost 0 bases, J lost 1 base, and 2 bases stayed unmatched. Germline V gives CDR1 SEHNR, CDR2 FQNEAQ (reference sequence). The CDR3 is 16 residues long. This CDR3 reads CASSLAGQGRTDTQYF. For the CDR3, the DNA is TGTGCCAGCAGCTTAGCGGGACAGGGACGCACAGATACGCAGTATTTT.

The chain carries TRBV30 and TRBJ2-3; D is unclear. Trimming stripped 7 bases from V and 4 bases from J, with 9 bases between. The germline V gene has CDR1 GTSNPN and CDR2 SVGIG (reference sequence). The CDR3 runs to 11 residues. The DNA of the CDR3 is TGTGCCTCCCCGGTCGCAGATACGCAGTATTTT. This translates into CASPVADTQYF.

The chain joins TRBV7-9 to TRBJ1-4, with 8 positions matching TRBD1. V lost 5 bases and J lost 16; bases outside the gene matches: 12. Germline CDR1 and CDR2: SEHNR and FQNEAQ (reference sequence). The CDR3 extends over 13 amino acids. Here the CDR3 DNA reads TGTGCCAGCAGCGACACCCCAGGGGGCACTAGGTTTTTT. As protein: CASSDTPGGTRFF. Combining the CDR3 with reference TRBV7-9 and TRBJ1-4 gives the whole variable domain DTGVSQNPRHKITKRGQNVTFRCDPISEHNRLYWYRQTLGQGPEFLTYFQNEAQLEKSRLLSDRFSAERPKGSFSTLEIQRTEQGDSAMYLCASSDTPGGTRFFGSGTQLSVL.

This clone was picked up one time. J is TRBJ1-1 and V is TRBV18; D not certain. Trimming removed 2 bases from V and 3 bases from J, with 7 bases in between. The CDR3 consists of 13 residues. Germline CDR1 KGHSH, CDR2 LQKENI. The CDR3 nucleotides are TGTGCCAGCTCACCATCGCGGGACACTGAAGCTTTCTTT. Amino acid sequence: CASSPSRDTEAFF.

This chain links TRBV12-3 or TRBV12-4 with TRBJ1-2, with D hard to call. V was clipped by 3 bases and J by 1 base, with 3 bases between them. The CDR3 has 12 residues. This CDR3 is CASSFSNYGYTF. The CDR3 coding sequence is TGTGCCAGCAGTTTCAGTAACTATGGCTACACCTTC.

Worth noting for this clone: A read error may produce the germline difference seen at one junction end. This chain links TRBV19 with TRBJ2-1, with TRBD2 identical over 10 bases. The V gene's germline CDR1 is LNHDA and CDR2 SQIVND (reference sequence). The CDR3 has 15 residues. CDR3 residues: CASSITSGAYSEQFF. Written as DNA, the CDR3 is TGTGCCAGTAGTATCACTAGCGGGGCTTACAGTGAGCAGTTCTTC.

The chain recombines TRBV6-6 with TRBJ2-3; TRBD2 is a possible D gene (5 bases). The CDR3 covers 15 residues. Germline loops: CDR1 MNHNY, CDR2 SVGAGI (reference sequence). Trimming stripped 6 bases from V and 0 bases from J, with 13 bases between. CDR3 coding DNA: TGTGCCAGCAGATCCGGGTGGACTAGCACAGATACGCAGTATTTT. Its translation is CASRSGWTSTDTQYF.

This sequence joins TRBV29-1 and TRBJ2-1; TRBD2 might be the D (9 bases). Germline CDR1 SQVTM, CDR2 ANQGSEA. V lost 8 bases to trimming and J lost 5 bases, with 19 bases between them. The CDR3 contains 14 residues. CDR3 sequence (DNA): TGCAGCACCCAGGGGGCGGGAGGGCACAATGAGCAGTTCTTC. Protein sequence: CSTQGAGGHNEQFF.

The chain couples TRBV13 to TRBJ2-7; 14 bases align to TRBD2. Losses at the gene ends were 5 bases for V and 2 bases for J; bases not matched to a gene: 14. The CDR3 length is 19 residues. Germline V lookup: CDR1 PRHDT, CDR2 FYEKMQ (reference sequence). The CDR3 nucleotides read TGTGCCAGCAGCAAACGACTAGCGGGAGGGCCAAATTTTCCCTACGAGCAGTACTTC. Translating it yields CASSKRLAGGPNFPYEQYF.

The CDR3: CAGARGQGVGEQFF. The CDR3 nucleotides are TGTGCCGGTGCAAGGGGACAGGGGGTCGGTGAGCAGTTCTTC. The chain uses TRBV30 and TRBJ2-1, with 11 bases lining up with TRBD1. CDR3 length equals 14 residues. The junction had 12 bases not matched to a gene; V was cut back by 8 bases and J by 9 bases. Germline assignment: CDR1 GTSNPN and CDR2 SVGIG (reference sequence).

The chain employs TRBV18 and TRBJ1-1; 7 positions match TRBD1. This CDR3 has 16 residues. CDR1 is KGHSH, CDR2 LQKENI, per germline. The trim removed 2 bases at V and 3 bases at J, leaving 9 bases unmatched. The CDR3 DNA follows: TGTGCCAGCTCACCAATCGACAGGGTTAGGGACACTGAAGCTTTCTTT. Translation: CASSPIDRVRDTEAFF.

CDR3 bases: TGTGCCAGCAGCTTAGCGTCCTTTCGGGGTGCCGGCACTGAAGCTTTCTTT. This sequence encodes CASSLASFRGAGTEAFF. This sequence joins TRBV11-3 and TRBJ1-1; D is uncertain. Germline values: CDR1 SGHNT, CDR2 YENEEA. The CDR3 loop spans 17 amino acids. The V end was cut by 1 base, the J end by 4 bases, with 19 bases between.

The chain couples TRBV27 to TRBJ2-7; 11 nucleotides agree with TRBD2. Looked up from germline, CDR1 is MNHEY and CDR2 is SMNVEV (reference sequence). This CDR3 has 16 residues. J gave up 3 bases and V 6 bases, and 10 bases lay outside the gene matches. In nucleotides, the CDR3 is TGTGCCAGCAGCACGGGACTAGCGGTCAACTTCTACGAGCAGTACTTC. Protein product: CASSTGLAVNFYEQYF.

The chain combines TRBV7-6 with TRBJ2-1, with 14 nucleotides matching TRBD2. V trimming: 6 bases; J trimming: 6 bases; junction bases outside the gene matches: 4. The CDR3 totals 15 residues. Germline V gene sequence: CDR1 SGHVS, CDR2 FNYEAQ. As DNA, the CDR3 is TGTGCCAGCAGTCTGGGGACTAGCGGGAGCAATGAGCAGTTCTTC. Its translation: CASSLGTSGSNEQFF.

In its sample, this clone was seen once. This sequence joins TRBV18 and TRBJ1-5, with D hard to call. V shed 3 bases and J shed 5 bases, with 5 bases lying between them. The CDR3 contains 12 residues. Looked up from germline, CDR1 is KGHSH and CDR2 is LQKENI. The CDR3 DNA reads TGTGCCAGCTCACCGTCCGATCAGCCCCAGCATTTT. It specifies CASSPSDQPQHF. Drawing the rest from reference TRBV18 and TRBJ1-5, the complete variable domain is NAGVMQNPRHLVRRRGQEARLRCSPMKGHSHVYWYRQLPEEGLKFMVYLQKENIIDESGMPKERFSAEFPKEGPSILRIQQVVRGDSAAYFCASSPSDQPQHFGDGTRLSIL.